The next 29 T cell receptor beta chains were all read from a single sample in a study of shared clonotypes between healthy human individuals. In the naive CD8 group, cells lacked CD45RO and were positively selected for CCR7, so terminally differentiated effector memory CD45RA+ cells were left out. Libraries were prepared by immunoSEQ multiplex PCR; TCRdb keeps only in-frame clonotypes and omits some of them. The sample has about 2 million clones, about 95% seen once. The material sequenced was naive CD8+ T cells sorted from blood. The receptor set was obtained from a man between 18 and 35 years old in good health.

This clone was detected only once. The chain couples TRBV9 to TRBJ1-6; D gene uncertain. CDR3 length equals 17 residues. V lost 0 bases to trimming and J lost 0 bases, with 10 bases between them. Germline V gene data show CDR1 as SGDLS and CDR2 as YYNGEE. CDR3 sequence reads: CASSVGAASSYNSPLHF. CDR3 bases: TGTGCCAGCAGCGTAGGTGCCGCAAGCTCCTATAATTCACCCCTCCACTTT.

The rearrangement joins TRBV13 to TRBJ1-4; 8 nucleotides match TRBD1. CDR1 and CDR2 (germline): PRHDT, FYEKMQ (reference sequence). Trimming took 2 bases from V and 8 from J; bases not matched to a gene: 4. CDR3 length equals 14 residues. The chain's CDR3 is CASSLQGAGEKLFF. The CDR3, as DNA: TGTGCCAGCAGCTTACAGGGGGCCGGGGAAAAACTGTTTTTT.

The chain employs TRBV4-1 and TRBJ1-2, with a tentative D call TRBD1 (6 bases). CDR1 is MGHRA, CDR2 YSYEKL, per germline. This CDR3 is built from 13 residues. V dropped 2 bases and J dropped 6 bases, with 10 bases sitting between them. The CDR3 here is CASSQSQGNGYTF. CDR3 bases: TGCGCCAGCAGCCAATCACAGGGTAATGGCTACACCTTC.

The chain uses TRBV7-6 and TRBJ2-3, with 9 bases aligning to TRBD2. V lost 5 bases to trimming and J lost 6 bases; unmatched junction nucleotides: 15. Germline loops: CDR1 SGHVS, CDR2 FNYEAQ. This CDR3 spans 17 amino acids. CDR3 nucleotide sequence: TGTGCCAGCAGCGGTCGGTCTAGCGGGGAACGCCGTGATACGCAGTATTTT. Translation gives CASSGRSSGERRDTQYF.

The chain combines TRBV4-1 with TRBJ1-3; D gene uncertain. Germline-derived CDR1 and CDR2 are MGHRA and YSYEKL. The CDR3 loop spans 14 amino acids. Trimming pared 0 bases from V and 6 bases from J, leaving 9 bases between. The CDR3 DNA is TGCGCCAGCAGCCAAGAAAGGGTAGCAAACACCATATATTTT. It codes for CASSQERVANTIYF.

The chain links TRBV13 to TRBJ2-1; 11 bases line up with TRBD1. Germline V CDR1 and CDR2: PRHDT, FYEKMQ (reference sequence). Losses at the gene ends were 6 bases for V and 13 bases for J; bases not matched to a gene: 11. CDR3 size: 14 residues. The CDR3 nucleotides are TGTGCCAGCAGTCCCGGACAGGGGGCTGGAGCTCAGTTCTTC. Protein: CASSPGQGAGAQFF.

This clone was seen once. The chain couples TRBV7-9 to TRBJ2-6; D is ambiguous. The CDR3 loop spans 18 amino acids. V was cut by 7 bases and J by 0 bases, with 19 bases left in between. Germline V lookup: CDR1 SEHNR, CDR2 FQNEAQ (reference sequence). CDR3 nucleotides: TGTGCCAGCACCTCTAGTGAACAGACTTCCTCTGGGGCCAACGTCCTGACTTTC. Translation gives CASTSSEQTSSGANVLTF.

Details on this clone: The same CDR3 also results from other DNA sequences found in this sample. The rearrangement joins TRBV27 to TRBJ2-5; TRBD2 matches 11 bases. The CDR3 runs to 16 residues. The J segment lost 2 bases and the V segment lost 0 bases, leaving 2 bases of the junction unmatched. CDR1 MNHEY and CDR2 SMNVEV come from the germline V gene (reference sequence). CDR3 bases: TGTGCCAGCAGTTTATCGGCTAGCGGGGGGCAAGAGACCCAGTACTTC. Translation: CASSLSASGGQETQYF.

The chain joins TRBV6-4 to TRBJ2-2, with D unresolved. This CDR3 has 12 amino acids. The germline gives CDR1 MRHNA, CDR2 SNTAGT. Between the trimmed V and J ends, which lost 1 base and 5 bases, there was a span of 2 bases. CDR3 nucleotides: TGTGCCAGCAGTGACTTGACCGGGGAGCTGTTTTTT. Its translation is CASSDLTGELFF.

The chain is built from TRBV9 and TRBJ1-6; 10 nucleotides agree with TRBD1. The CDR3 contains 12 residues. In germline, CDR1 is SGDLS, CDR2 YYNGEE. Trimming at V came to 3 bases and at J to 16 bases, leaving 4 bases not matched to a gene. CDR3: CASSAGQGPLHF. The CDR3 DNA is TGTGCCAGCAGCGCGGGACAGGGGCCGCTCCACTTT. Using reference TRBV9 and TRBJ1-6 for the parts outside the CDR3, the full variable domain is DSGVTQTPKHLITATGQRVTLRCSPRSGDLSVYWYQQSLDQGLQFLIQYYNGEERAKGNILERFSAQQFPDLHSELNLSSLELGDSALYFCASSAGQGPLHFGNGTRLTVT.

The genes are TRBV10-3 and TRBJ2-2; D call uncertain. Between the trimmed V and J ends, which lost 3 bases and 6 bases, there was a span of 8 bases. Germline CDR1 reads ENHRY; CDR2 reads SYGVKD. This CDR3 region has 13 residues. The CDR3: CAISDHGAGELFF. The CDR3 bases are TGTGCCATCAGTGATCACGGTGCCGGGGAGCTGTTTTTT.

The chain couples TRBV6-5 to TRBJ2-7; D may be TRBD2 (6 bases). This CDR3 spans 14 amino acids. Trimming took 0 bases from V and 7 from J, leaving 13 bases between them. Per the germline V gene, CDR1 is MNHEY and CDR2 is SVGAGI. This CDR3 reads CASSYSKTAGEQYF. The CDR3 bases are TGTGCCAGCAGTTACTCGAAAACCGCGGGAGAGCAGTACTTC.

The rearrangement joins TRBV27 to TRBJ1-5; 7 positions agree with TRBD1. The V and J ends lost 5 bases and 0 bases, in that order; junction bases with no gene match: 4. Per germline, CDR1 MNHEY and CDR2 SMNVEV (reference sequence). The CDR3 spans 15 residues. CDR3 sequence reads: CASSATGFSNQPQHF. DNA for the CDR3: TGTGCCAGCAGTGCGACAGGGTTTAGCAATCAGCCCCAGCATTTT.

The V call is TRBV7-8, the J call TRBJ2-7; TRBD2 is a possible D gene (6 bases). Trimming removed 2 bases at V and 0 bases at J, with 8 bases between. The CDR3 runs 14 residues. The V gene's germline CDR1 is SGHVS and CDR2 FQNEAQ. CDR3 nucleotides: TGTGCCAGCAGCTTAAGGGAGGTCTCCTACGAGCAGTACTTC. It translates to CASSLREVSYEQYF.

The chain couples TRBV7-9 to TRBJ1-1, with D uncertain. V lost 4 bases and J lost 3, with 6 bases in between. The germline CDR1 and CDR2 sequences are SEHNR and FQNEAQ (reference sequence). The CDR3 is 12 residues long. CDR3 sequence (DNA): TGTGCCAGCAGCTCAGAGGACACTGAAGCTTTCTTT. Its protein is CASSSEDTEAFF.

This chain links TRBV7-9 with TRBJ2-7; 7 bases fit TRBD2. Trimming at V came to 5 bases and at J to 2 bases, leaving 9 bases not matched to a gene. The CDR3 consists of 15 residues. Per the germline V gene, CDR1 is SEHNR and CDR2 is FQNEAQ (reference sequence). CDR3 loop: CASSPPGTIAYEQYF. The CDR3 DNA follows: TGTGCCAGCAGCCCGCCCGGGACTATCGCCTACGAGCAGTACTTC.

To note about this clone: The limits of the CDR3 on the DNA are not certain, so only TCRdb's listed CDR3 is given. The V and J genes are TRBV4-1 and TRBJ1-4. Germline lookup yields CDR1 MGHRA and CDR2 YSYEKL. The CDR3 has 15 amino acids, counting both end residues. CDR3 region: CASSPRFGAGEKLFF.

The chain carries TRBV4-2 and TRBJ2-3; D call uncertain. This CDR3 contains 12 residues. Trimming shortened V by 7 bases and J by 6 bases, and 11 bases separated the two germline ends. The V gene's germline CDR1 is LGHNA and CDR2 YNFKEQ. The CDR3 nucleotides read TGTGCCAGCACTCCGGGTGGGGATACGCAGTATTTT. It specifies CASTPGGDTQYF.

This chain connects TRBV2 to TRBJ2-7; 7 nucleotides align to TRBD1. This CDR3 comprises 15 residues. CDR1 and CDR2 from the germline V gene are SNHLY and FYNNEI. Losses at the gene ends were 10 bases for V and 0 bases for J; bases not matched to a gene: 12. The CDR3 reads CAITLDRSNSYEQYF. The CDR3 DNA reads TGTGCCATTACCCTGGACAGGTCGAACTCCTACGAGCAGTACTTC.

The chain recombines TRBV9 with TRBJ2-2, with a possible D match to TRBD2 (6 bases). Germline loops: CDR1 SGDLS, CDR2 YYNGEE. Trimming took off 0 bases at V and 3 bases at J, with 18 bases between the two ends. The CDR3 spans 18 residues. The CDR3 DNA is TGTGCCAGCAGCGTAGACGGTGGCCTCTGGGGGGACACCGGGGAGCTGTTTTTT. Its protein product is CASSVDGGLWGDTGELFF.

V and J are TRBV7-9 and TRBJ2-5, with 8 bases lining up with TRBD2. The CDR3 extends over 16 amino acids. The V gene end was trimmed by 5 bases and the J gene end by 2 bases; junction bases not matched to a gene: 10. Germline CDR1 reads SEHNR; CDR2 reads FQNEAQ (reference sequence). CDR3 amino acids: CASSPSPGLVQETQYF. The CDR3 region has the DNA TGTGCCAGCAGCCCCTCCCCGGGACTAGTACAAGAGACCCAGTACTTC.

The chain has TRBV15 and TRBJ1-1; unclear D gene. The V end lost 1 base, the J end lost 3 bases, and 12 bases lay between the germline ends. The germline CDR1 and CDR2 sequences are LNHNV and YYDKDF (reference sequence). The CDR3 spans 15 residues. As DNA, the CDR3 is TGTGCCACCAGCAGAGGTGCGGGGATGGACACTGAAGCTTTCTTT. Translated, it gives CATSRGAGMDTEAFF. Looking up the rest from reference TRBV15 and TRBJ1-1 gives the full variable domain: DAMVIQNPRYQVTQFGKPVTLSCSQTLNHNVMYWYQQKSSQAPKLLFHYYDKDFNNEADTPDNFQSRRPNTSFCFLDIRSPGLGDTAMYLCATSRGAGMDTEAFFGQGTRLTVV.

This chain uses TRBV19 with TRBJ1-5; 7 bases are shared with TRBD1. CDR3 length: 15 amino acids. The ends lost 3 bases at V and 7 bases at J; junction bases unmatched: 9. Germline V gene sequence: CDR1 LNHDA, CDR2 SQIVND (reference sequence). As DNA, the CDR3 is TGTGCCAGTAGTATGGGTGGAGGGGGCGGGCAGCCCCAGCATTTT. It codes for CASSMGGGGGQPQHF.

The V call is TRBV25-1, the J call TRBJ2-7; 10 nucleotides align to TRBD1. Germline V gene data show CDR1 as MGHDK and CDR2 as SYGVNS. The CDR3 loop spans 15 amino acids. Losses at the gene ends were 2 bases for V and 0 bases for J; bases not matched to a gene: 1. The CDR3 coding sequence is TGTGCCAGCAGTGAAGGACAGGGGGTCTCCTACGAGCAGTACTTC. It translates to CASSEGQGVSYEQYF.

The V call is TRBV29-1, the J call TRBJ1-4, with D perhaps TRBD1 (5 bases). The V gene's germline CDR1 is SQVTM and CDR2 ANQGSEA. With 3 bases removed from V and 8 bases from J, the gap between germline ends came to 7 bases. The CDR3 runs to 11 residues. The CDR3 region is CSVEGEEKLFF. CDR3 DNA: TGCAGCGTTGAGGGGGAGGAAAAACTGTTTTTT. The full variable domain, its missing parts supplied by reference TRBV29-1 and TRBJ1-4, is SAVISQKPSRDICQRGTSLTIQCQVDSQVTMMFWYRQQPGQSLTLIATANQGSEATYESGFVIDKFPISRPNLTFSTLTVSNMSPEDSSIYLCSVEGEEKLFFGSGTQLSVL.

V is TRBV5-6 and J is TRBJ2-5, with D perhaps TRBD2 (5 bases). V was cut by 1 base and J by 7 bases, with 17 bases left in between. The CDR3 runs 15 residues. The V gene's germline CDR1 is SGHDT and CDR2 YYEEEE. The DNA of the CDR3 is TGTGCCAGCAGCTTGTCTACGGCGGGTCGTTGGACCCAGTACTTC. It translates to CASSLSTAGRWTQYF.

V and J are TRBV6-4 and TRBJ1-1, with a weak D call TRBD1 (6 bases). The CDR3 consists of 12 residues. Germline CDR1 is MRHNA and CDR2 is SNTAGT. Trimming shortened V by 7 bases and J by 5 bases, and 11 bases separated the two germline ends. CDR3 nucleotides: TGTGCCAGCATAACAGGGTGGACTGAAGCTTTCTTT. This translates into CASITGWTEAFF.

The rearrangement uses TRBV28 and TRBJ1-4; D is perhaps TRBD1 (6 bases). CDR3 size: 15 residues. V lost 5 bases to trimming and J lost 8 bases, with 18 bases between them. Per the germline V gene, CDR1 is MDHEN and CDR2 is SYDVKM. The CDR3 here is CASSTQGRIDEKLFF. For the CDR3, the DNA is TGTGCCAGCAGTACCCAGGGGCGAATTGACGAAAAACTGTTTTTT.

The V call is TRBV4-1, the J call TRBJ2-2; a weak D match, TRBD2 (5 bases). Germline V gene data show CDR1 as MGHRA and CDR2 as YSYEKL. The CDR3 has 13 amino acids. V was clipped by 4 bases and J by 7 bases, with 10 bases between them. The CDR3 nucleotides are TGCGCCAGCAGCCCGGACTGGCTCGGGGAGCTGTTTTTT. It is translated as CASSPDWLGELFF.